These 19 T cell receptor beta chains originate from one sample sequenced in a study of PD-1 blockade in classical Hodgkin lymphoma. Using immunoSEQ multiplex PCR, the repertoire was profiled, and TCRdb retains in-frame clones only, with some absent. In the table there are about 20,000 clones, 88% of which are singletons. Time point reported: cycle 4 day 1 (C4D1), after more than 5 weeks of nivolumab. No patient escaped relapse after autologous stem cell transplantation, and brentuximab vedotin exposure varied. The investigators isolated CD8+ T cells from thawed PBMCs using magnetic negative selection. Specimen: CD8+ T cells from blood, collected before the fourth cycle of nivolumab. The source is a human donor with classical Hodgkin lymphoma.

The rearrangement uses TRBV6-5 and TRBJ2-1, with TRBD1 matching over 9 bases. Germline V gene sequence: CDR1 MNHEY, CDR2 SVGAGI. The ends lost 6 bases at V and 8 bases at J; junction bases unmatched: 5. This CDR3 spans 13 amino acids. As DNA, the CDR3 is TGTGCCAGCAGGGACAGGGGTCGGGATGAGCAGTTCTTC. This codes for CASRDRGRDEQFF.

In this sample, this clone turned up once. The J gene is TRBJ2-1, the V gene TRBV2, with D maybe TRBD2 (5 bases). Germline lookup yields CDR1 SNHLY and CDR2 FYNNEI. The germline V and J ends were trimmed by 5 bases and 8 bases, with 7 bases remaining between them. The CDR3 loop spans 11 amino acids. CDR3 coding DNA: TGTGCCAGCAGTACGGGGTATGAGCAGTTCTTC. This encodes CASSTGYEQFF.

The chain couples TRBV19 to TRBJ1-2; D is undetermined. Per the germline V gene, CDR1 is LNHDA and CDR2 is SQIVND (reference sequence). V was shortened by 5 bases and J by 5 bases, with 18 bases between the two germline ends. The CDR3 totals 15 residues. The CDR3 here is CASSGFGENRYGYTF. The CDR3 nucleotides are TGTGCCAGTAGTGGCTTCGGAGAGAACCGTTATGGCTACACCTTC.

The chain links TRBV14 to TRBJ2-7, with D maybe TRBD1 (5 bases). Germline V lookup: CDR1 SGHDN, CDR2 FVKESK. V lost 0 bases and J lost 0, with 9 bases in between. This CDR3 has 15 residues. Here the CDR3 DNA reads TGTGCCAGCAGCCAAGAGGGGCAGGCCTCCTACGAGCAGTACTTC. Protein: CASSQEGQASYEQYF.

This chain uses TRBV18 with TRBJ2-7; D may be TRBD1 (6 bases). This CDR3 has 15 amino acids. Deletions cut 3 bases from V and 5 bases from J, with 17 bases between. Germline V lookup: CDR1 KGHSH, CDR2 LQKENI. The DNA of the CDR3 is TGTGCCAGCTCACCCGGTAGGACAGTCGCGGACGAGCAGTACTTC. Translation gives CASSPGRTVADEQYF. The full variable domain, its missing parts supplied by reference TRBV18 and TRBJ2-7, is NAGVMQNPRHLVRRRGQEARLRCSPMKGHSHVYWYRQLPEEGLKFMVYLQKENIIDESGMPKERFSAEFPKEGPSILRIQQVVRGDSAAYFCASSPGRTVADEQYFGPGTRLTVT.

The CDR3 here is CASSQDPSDWGLHGEQFF. The CDR3 nucleotides are TGCGCCAGCAGCCAAGATCCGAGCGACTGGGGGTTACATGGTGAGCAGTTCTTC. The chain is built from TRBV4-1 and TRBJ2-1; D may correspond to TRBD1 or TRBD2 (5 bases each). This CDR3 region has 18 residues. The V end was cut by 0 bases, the J end by 9 bases, with 24 bases between. From germline, CDR1 is MGHRA and CDR2 YSYEKL.

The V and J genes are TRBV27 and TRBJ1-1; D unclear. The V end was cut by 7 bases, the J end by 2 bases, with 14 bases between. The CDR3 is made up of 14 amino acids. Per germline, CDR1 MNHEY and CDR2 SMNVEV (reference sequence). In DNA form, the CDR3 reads TGTGCCAGCACCCCGGGATACAGAAACACTGAAGCTTTCTTT. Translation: CASTPGYRNTEAFF.

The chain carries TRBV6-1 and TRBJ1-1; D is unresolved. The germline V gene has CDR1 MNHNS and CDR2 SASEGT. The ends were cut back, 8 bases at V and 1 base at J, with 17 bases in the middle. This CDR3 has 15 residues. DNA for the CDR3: TGTGCCAGCCCGGGTAACTCTAACCCGAACACTGAAGCTTTCTTT. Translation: CASPGNSNPNTEAFF.

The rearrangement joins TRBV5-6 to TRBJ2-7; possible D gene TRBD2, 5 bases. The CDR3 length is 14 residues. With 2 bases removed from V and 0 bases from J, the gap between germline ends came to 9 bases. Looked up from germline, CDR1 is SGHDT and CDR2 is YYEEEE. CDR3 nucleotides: TGTGCCAGCAGCTTCACGGGGAACTCCTACGAGCAGTACTTC. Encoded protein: CASSFTGNSYEQYF.

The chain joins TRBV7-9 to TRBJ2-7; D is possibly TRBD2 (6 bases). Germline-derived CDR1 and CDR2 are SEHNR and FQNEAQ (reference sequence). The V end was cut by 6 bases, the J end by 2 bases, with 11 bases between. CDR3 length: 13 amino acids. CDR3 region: CASRGGAAYEQYF. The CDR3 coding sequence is TGTGCCAGCAGGGGCGGGGCGGCCTACGAGCAGTACTTC.

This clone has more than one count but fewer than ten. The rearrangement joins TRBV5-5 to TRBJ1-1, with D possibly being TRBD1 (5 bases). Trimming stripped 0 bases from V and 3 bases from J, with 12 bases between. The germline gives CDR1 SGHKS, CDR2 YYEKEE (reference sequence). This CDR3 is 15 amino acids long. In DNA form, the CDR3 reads TGTGCCAGCAGCTTGGAGTACAGGATGTACACTGAAGCTTTCTTT. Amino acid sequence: CASSLEYRMYTEAFF.

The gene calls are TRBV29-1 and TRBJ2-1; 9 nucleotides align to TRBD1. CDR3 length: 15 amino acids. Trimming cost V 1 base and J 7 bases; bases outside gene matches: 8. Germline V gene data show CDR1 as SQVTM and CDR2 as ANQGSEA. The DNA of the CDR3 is TGCAGCGTTGAAGGGGACAGGGCCATGGGAAATGAGCAGTTCTTC. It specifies CSVEGDRAMGNEQFF.

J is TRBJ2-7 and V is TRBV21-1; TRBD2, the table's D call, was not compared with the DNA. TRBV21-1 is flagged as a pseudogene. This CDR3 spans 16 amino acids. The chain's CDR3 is CASSKARGRSSYEQYF. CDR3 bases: TGTGCCAGCAGCAAAGCCCGCGGGAGGAGCTCCTACGAGCAGTACTTC.

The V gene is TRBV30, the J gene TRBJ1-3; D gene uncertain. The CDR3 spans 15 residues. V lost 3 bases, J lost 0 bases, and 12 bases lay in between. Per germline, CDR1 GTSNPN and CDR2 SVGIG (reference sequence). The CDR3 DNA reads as TGTGCCTGGAGCTCTTTTACGAGCTCTGGAAACACCATATATTTT. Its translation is CAWSSFTSSGNTIYF.

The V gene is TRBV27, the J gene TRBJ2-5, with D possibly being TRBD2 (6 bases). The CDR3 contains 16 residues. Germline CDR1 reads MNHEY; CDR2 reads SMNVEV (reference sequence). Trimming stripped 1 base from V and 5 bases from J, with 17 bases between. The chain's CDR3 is CASSLYGGGPRETQYF. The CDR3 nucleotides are TGTGCCAGCAGTTTATACGGGGGAGGCCCCAGGGAGACCCAGTACTTC.

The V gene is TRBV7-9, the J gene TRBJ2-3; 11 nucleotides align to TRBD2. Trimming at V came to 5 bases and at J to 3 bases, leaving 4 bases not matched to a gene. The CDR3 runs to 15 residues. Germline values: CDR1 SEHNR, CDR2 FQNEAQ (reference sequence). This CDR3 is CASSTSGSTTDTQYF. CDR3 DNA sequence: TGTGCCAGCAGCACTAGCGGGAGTACGACAGATACGCAGTATTTT.

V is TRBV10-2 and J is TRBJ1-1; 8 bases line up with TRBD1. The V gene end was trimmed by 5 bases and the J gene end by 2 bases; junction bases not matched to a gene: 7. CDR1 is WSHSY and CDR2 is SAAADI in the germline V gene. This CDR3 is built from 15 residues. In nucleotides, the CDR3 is TGCGCCAGCAGTTCGGACAGGGCAAAAAACACTGAAGCTTTCTTT. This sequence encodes CASSSDRAKNTEAFF.

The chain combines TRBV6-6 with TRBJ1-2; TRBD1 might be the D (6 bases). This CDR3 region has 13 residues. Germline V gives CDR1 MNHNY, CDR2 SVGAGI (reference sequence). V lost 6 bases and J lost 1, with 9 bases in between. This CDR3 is CASSTGINYGYTF. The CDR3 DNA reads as TGTGCCAGCAGCACAGGGATTAACTATGGCTACACCTTC.

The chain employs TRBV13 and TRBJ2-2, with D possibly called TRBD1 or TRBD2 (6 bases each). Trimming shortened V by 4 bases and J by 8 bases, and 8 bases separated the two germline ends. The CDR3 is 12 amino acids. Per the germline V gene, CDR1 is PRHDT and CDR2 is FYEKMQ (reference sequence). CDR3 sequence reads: CASSSGAGELFF. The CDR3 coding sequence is TGTGCCAGCAGCTCGGGGGCTGGGGAGCTGTTTTTT.